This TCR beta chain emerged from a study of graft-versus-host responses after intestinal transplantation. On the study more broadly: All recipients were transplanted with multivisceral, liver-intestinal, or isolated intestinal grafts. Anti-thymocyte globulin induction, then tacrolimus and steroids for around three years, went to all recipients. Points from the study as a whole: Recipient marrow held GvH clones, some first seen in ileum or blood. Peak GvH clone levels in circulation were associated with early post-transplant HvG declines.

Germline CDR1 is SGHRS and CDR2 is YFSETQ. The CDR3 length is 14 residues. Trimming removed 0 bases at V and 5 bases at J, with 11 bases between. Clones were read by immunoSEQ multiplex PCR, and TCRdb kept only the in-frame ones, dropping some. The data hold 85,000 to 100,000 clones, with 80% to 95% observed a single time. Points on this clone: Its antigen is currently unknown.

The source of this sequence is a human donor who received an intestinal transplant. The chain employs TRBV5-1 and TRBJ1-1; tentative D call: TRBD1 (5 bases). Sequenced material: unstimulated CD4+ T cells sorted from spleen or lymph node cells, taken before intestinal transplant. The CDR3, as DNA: TGCGCCAGCAGCTTGGTCCAGGGAAAAACTGAAGCTTTCTTT. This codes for CASSLVQGKTEAFF.